The rows below give T cell receptor beta chains drawn from one sample of a study of cytomegalovirus exposure and HLA in healthy donors. Using immunoSEQ multiplex PCR, the repertoire was profiled, and TCRdb retains in-frame clones only, with some absent. The repertoire holds about 270,000 clones, with approximately 86% as singletons. The material sequenced was PBMCs. The origin of the receptors is a young woman in good health and CMV-seronegative. CDR3s leave out the opening cysteine and the closing phenylalanine or tryptophan. Rows may omit the clone size; those that give it use once, few, many or a size class.

NA	TRBJ2-5	TRBV4-3	ASSQERDQETQY
few	TRBJ2-3	TRBV9	ASSARSPGLGRVTQY
NA	TRBJ1-2	TRBV6-6	ASSPSGGPNYGYT
NA	TRBJ1-1	TRBV7-3	ASSLDRMTEAF
NA	TRBJ2-4	TRBV19	ASAGLAGGRTKNIQY
NA	TRBJ1-5	TRBV27	ASSFSGSRNQPQH
NA	TRBJ1-2	TRBV18	ASSPSTGMGNNYGYT
NA	TRBJ1-1	TRBV5-1	ASSLSQEIGDTEAF
NA	TRBJ1-1	TRBV4-2	ASSQDVDRGNTEAF
NA	TRBJ2-3	TRBV13	ASSSESRGTDTQY
once	TRBJ1-4	TRBV4-3	ASSASSEINEKLF
NA	TRBJ1-1	TRBV27	ASSLGGANTEAF
NA	TRBJ1-1	TRBV6-5	ASSYSGTVGAF
once	TRBJ2-7	TRBV6-5	ASNGQAVGEQY
once	TRBJ2-7	TRBV30	AWSVSGYEQY
NA	TRBJ2-7	TRBV28	ASSILPDRGDEQY
NA	TRBJ1-1	TRBV5-1	ASSLGQGGSDTEAF
NA	TRBJ2-2	TRBV6-6	ASSYVGGHTGELF
NA	TRBJ2-1	TRBV10-1	ASSDTGTETYNEQF
NA	TRBJ2-7	TRBV12-5	ASGLNVQPTSNEQY
NA	TRBJ1-5	TRBV27	ASSLFSSNQPQH
NA	TRBJ2-7	TRBV6-5	ASSYGRGAYEQY
NA	TRBJ2-7	TRBV6-1	ASSGQGSSYEQY
NA	TRBJ1-6	TRBV7-3	ASSPTGDSPLH
once	TRBJ2-7	TRBV5-4	ASSLEGGAYEQY
NA	TRBJ2-1	TRBV6-5	ASSLSGRSYNEQF
NA	TRBJ1-1	TRBV25-1	ASSPGGQAEAF
NA	TRBJ1-2	TRBV6-5	ASSFTGGAPNGYT
NA	TRBJ1-2	TRBV6-5	ASSYSRASNYGYT
once	TRBJ1-5	TRBV5-1	ASSPSLNQPQH
NA	TRBJ1-6	TRBV10-3	AISLEGFNSPLH
NA	TRBJ1-3	TRBV10-3	AISGEGAGNTIY
NA	TRBJ2-7	TRBV27	ASSYRELLYEQY
NA	TRBJ1-2	TRBV7-6	ASSLTAPGHYGYT
NA	TRBJ2-2	TRBV11-2	ASRLGTVTGELF
NA	TRBJ1-5	TRBV28	ASSLFSSNQPQH
NA	TRBJ2-1	TRBV7-2	ASSAAPNSEQF
few	TRBJ2-7	TRBV30	AWSVRGGSNEQY
few	TRBJ1-3	TRBV6-1	ASSDMRDGTIY